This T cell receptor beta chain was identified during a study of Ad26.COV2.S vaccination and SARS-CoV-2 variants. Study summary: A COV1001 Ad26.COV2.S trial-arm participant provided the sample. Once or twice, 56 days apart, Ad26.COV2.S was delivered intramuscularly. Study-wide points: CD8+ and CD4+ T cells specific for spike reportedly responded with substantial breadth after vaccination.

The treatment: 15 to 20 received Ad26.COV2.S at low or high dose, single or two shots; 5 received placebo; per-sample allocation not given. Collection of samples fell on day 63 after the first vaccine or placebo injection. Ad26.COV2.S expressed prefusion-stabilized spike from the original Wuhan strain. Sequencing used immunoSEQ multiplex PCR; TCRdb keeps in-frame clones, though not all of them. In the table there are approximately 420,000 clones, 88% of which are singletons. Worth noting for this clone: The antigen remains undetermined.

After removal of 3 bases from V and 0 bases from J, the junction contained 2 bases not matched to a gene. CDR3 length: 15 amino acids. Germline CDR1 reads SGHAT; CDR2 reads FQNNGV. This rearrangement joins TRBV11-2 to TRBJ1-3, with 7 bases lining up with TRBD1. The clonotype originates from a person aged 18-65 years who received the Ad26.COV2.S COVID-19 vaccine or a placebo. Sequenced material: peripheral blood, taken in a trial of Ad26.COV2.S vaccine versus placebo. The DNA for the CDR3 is TGTGCCAGCAGCTTTGACAGGGTCTCTGGAAACACCATATATTTT. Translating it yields CASSFDRVSGNTIYF.